Here is one T cell receptor beta chain with its context. At least ten counts were recorded for this clonotype. Its antigen specificity is not known. No much larger clone exists at a distance of one base, and base qualities are not known. The instrument given in TCRdb is Illumina NovaSeq 6000. cDNA libraries for TCRalpha and TCRbeta were prepared by 5'RACE using constant-segment primers, with sample barcodes and unique molecular identifiers added. RNA was extracted from every sample with Trizol reagent. Libraries were amplified in two PCR steps, with a second sample barcode and Illumina TruSeq adapters added in the second step. Sequencing of the libraries was done on an Illumina NovaSeq, producing 2 x 150 bp paired-end reads. Concerning the study's data processing: The reads were demultiplexed and collapsed into UMI-guided consensus sequences using migec v1.2.7. Using mixcr v2.1.11, UMI consensuses were aligned to TRA and TRB V and J templates and then assembled into clonotypes. Clonotypes were classified as expanded or contracted when called significant by both edgeR and NoisET, with noise models trained on biological replicates. For edgeR calls, a false discovery rate-adjusted p below 0.01 and a log2 fold-change threshold of 1 were applied. PCA with hierarchical clustering of max-normalized trajectories of the 1000 most abundant clonotypes was used as exploratory dynamics analysis. Separately sequenced CD4+ and CD8+ repertoires were used to assign a CD4 or CD8 phenotype to each responding clone. TCRdb's own reprocessing of the public reads used fastp at Q25 and MiXCR and kept productive beta chains. Every CDR3 protein is listed once, alongside the most common genes and DNA of its rows. These V and J calls are TCRdb output, not the study's own analysis. The sample data list 500,000 to 600,000 distinct CDR3 sequences, and under 20% of these were observed just once. The ten most abundant clones make up more than 10% of the sample.

Ficoll-Paque density gradient centrifugation was the method used to isolate PBMCs. This sample is drawn from a study of T-cell memory formation after mild COVID-19 (dated by TCRdb to the early 2020s). Background for the entire study: TCR sequence clusters from the two donors were largely donor specific. Two young, previously healthy adult volunteers made up the cohort, one male and one female. In a couple of donors, T-cell clones that expanded and contracted after mild COVID-19 were tracked by sequencing TCRalpha and TCRbeta repertoires over time.

Beyond this particular receptor, the publication reports: The detection of some responding clones in pre-infection memory suggests that pre-existing cross-reactive memory T cells joined the SARS-CoV-2 response. Balanced CD4/CD8 phenotypes were observed for clones contracting from day 15 to 85, whereas a bias towards CD4+ was observed for a second wave of clones expanding from day 15 to 37. The study covered only a couple of mild cases, and larger cohorts including severe cases with pre-infection samples were considered necessary. Whether the second-wave clones peaking on day 37 were SARS-CoV-2 specific was not confirmed. Contracting CD4+ clones appeared mostly in the CM and EM memory subsets, whereas CD8+ clones were enriched in EMRA.

For CDR1 and CDR2, the germline V gene lists SGHTA and FQGNSA. The CDR3 numbers 15 residues from cysteine through phenylalanine. The only DNA kept is the CDR3, 45 bases in frame from the first base. V and J lose 0 bases and 7 bases, and a span of 10 bases separates them. This clonotype was sampled from an adult woman who had mild COVID-19 (a few samples of this study predate the infection). The sample titles of this study are shuffled in the database, so cell type and time point are left out; the donor was told from shared clones. The V and J genes are TRBV7-2 and TRBJ1-6; the D gene is unclear. The sample comprised PBMCs or a T cell subset sorted from them (not recorded which). This receptor carries the CDR3 CASSLAGVRNSPLHF. The DNA sequence is as follows: TGTGCCAGCAGCTTAGCCGGGGTCCGGAATTCACCCCTCCACTTT.